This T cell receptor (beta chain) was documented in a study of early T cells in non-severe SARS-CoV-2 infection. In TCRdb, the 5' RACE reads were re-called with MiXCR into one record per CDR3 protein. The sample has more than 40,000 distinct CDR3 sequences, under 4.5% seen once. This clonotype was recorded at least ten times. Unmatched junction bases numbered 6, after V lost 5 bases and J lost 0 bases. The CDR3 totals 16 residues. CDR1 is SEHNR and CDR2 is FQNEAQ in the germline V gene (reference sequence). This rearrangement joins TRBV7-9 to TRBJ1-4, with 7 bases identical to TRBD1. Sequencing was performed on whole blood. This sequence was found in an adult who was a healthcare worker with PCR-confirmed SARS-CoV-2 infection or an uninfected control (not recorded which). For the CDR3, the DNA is TGTGCCAGCAGCATCGGGACAGTTGCAACTAATGAAAAACTGTTTTTT. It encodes CASSIGTVATNEKLFF.